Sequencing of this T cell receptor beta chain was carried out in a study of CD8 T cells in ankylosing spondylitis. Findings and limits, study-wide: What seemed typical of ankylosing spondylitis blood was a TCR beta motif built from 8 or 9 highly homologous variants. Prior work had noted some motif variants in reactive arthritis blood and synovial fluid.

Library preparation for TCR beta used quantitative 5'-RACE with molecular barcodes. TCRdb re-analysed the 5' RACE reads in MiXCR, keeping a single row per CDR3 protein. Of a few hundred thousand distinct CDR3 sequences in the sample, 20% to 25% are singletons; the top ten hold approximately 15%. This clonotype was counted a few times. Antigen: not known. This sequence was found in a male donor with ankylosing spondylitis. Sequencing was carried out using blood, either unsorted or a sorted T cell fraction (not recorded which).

CDR3 nucleotides: TGCAGTGCTAAGGATGTTGAGAACACTGAAGCTTTCTTT. It is translated as CSAKDVENTEAFF. This chain joins TRBV20-1 and TRBJ1-1; D is unclear. Germline values: CDR1 DFQATT, CDR2 SNEGSKA (reference sequence). The length of the CDR3 is 13 residues. V lost 4 bases, J lost 1 base, and 10 bases lay in between.